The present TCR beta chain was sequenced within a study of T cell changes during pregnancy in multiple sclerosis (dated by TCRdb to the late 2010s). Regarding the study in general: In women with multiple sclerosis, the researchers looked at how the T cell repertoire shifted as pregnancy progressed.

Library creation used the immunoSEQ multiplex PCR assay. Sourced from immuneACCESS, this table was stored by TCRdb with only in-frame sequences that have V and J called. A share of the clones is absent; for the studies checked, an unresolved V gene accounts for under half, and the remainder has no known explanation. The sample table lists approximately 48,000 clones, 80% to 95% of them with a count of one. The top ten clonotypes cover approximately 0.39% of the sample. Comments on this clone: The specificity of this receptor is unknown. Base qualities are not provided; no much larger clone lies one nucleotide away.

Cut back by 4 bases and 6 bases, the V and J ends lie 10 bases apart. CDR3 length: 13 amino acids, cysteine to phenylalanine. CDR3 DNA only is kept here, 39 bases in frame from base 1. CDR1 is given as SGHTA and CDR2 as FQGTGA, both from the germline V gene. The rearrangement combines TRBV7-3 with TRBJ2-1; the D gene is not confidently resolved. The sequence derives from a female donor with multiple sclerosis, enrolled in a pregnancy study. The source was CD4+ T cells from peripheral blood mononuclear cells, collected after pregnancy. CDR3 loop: CASSSLTGNEQFF. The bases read TGTGCCAGCAGCTCACTAACCGGCAATGAGCAGTTCTTC. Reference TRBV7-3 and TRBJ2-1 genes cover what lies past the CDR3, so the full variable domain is GAGVSQTPSNKVTEKGKYVELRCDPISGHTALYWYRQSLGQGPEFLIYFQGTGAADDSGLPNDRFFAVRPEGSVSTLKIQRTERGDSAVYLCASSSLTGNEQFFGPGTRLTVL.